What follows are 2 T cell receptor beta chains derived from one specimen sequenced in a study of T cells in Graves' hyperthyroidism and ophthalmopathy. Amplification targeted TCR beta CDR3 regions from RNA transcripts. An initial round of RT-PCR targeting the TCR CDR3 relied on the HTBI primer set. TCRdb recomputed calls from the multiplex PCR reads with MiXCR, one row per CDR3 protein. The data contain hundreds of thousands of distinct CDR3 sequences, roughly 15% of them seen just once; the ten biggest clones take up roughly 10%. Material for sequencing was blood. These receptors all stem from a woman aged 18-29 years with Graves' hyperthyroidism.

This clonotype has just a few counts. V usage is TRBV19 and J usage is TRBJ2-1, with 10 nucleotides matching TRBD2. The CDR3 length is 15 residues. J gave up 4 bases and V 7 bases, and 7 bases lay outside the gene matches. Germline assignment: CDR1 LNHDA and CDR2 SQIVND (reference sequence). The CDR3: CASTPTSGDYNEQFF. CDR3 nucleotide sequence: TGTGCCAGTACCCCCACTAGCGGGGATTACAATGAGCAGTTCTTC.

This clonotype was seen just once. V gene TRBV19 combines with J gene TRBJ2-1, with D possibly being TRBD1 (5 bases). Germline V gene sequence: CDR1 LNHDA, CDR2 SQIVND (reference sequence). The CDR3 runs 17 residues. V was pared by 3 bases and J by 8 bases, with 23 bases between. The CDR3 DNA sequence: TGTGCCAGTAGTATCCAGGGCCAGGGTCTGGTCAAGGATGAGCAGTTCTTC. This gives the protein CASSIQGQGLVKDEQFF. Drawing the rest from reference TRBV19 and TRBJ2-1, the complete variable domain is DGGITQSPKYLFRKEGQNVTLSCEQNLNHDAMYWYRQDPGQGLRLIYYSQIVNDFQKGDIAEGYSVSREKKESFPLTVTSAQKNPTAFYLCASSIQGQGLVKDEQFFGPGTRLTVL.